This paragraph reports one TCR beta chain. Its target is not known. The V end lost 1 base, the J end lost 4 bases, and 8 bases lay between the germline ends. CDR1 is LGHNT and CDR2 is FRNRAP in the germline V gene. This CDR3 has 13 amino acids. No immunosuppressive drugs were given to ulcerative colitis patients before diagnostic colonoscopy. The blood sample was taken during the colonoscopy visit. This specimen comes from a study of pediatric ulcerative colitis. General study results and limits: A couple of rectal CDR3 clonotypes occurred in all ulcerative colitis patients.

TCRdb's table, derived via immunoSEQ multiplex PCR, lists solely in-frame clones and lacks some. The repertoire holds about 64,000 clones, roughly nine tenths seen once, with roughly 3% in the top ten. The receptor was isolated from a boy between 10 and 17 years old with severe ulcerative colitis. The sequencing sample was made of blood. The V and J genes are TRBV12-5 and TRBJ2-7, with D unclear. The CDR3 region is CASGLGIGYEQYF. The DNA of the CDR3 is TGTGCTAGTGGTTTGGGCATAGGATACGAGCAGTACTTC.